One and the same sample provided the 15 T cell receptor beta chains below, sequenced in a study of shared clonotypes between healthy human individuals. Selected positively for CCR7 and CD45RO-negative, naive CD8 cells excluded terminally differentiated effector memory CD45RA+ cells. Sequencing was performed with immunoSEQ multiplex PCR; in TCRdb, only in-frame clones are kept and a portion is missing. The top ten hold 0.95% to 1.5% of the sample, which has about 2 million clones, approximately 94% seen once. Sequencing was done on a sample of naive CD8+ T cells sorted from blood. These TCRs come from a young man in good health.

The V gene is TRBV4-3, the J gene TRBJ2-5; unclear D gene. Trimming took off 2 bases at V and 1 base at J, with 11 bases between the two ends. The CDR3 is 15 residues long. Germline-derived CDR1 and CDR2 are LGHNA and YSLEER. This CDR3 reads CASSQIAGPQETQYF. The CDR3 DNA is TGCGCCAGCAGCCAAATCGCCGGGCCCCAAGAGACCCAGTACTTC.

This sequence joins TRBV7-6 and TRBJ2-5, with 11 bases matching TRBD2. The junction had 14 bases not matched to a gene; V was cut back by 9 bases and J by 5 bases. CDR3 length: 16 residues. Germline V gene lookup returns CDR1 SGHVS and CDR2 FNYEAQ. CDR3 loop: CASELLAGGRGETQYF. CDR3 nucleotides: TGTGCCAGTGAGCTCCTAGCGGGAGGTCGGGGGGAGACCCAGTACTTC.

This clone was counted a few times. The V call is TRBV28, the J call TRBJ1-2, with D possibly matching TRBD1 (5 bases). From germline, CDR1 is MDHEN and CDR2 SYDVKM. With 5 bases removed from V and 7 bases from J, the gap between germline ends came to 11 bases. The CDR3 is 12 residues long. The chain's CDR3 is CASSQDTSGYTF. CDR3 coding DNA: TGTGCCAGCAGTCAGGACACGTCTGGCTACACCTTC.

This clone appeared once. The CDR3 sequence: CASSPLGGPDYEQYF. For the CDR3, the DNA is TGTGCCAGCAGTCCCCTGGGGGGGCCGGACTACGAGCAGTACTTC. V usage is TRBV28 and J usage is TRBJ2-7; TRBD2 is a possible D gene (7 bases). This CDR3 is built from 15 residues. Per the germline V gene, CDR1 is MDHEN and CDR2 is SYDVKM. V gave up 5 bases and J gave up 3 bases, with 17 bases separating them.

The chain couples TRBV11-2 to TRBJ1-5; the D gene is possibly TRBD1 (5 bases). Trimming stripped 0 bases from V and 7 bases from J, with 10 bases between. This CDR3 is 14 amino acids long. From germline, CDR1 is SGHAT and CDR2 FQNNGV. The CDR3 region is CASSLEVGGQPQHF. In DNA form, the CDR3 reads TGTGCCAGCAGCTTAGAGGTGGGGGGGCAGCCCCAGCATTTT.

This clone was seen a handful of times. CDR3 nucleotides: TGTGCCATCAGTGGGCGACAGGGTGCCTACGAGCAGTACTTC. Protein sequence: CAISGRQGAYEQYF. This sequence joins TRBV10-3 and TRBJ2-7; 7 bases match TRBD1. The CDR3 sequence is 14 residues long. Germline V gene lookup returns CDR1 ENHRY and CDR2 SYGVKD. V lost 4 bases to trimming and J lost 2 bases; unmatched junction nucleotides: 5.

Notes on this clone: Other DNA sequences of this sample code for an identical CDR3. The chain couples TRBV30 to TRBJ2-3; 8 nucleotides line up with TRBD2. CDR1 GTSNPN and CDR2 SVGIG come from the germline V gene (reference sequence). The CDR3 spans 14 residues. The trim removed 2 bases at V and 3 bases at J, leaving 4 bases unmatched. CDR3 region: CAWSLAGGTDTQYF. Here the CDR3 DNA reads TGTGCCTGGAGTTTGGCGGGAGGAACAGATACGCAGTATTTT.

This chain connects TRBV7-9 to TRBJ1-1; D not certain. V was cut by 5 bases and J by 0 bases, with 10 bases left in between. The CDR3 extends over 14 amino acids. The germline gives CDR1 SEHNR, CDR2 FQNEAQ (reference sequence). The CDR3 DNA sequence: TGTGCCAGCAGCCCAACAATGATGAACACTGAAGCTTTCTTT. This sequence encodes CASSPTMMNTEAFF. The entire variable domain, with the rest obtained from reference TRBV7-9 and TRBJ1-1, is as follows: DTGVSQNPRHKITKRGQNVTFRCDPISEHNRLYWYRQTLGQGPEFLTYFQNEAQLEKSRLLSDRFSAERPKGSFSTLEIQRTEQGDSAMYLCASSPTMMNTEAFFGQGTRLTVV.

The gene calls are TRBV11-2 and TRBJ1-6, with TRBD1 matching 8 bases. This CDR3 spans 15 amino acids. CDR1 and CDR2 (germline): SGHAT, FQNNGV. The ends lost 5 bases at V and 10 bases at J; junction bases unmatched: 10. The CDR3 DNA is TGTGCCAGCAGCCCAGGGACAGGTTCAGGATCACCCCTCCACTTT. Its translation is CASSPGTGSGSPLHF.

The V call is TRBV27, the J call TRBJ2-1; 9 nucleotides agree with TRBD2. The CDR3 extends over 13 amino acids. Per germline, CDR1 MNHEY and CDR2 SMNVEV (reference sequence). Losses at the gene ends were 3 bases for V and 9 bases for J; bases not matched to a gene: 3. The CDR3 DNA reads TGTGCCAGCAGTTTCGGGACTAGCACTGAGCAGTTCTTC. Its protein product is CASSFGTSTEQFF.

The gene calls are TRBV29-1 and TRBJ2-7; D possibly corresponds to TRBD1 (6 bases). The V end lost 7 bases, the J end lost 0 bases, and 13 bases lay between the germline ends. The germline CDR1 and CDR2 sequences are SQVTM and ANQGSEA. CDR3 length: 13 residues. The CDR3 is CSARDTNSYEQYF. The CDR3 DNA sequence: TGCAGCGCCCGGGACACCAACTCCTACGAGCAGTACTTC.

The chain carries TRBV6-5 and TRBJ2-2; D perhaps matches TRBD2 (5 bases). Germline V lookup: CDR1 MNHEY, CDR2 SVGAGI. This CDR3 region has 16 residues. V was cut by 4 bases and J by 4 bases, with 16 bases left in between. DNA for the CDR3: TGTGCCAGCAGTTCCGACTCACTACGGGGCACCGGGGAGCTGTTTTTT. Protein sequence: CASSSDSLRGTGELFF.

This clone was counted once. This chain links TRBV5-1 with TRBJ2-7; no definite D call. Trimming took 0 bases from V and 3 from J, leaving 10 bases between them. Germline V lookup: CDR1 SGHRS, CDR2 YFSETQ. The CDR3 length is 14 residues. The CDR3 loop is CASSLDQLNYEQYF. The CDR3 DNA is TGCGCCAGCAGCTTGGACCAGCTTAACTACGAGCAGTACTTC.

The chain is built from TRBV27 and TRBJ2-7; TRBD1 agrees at 8 bases. Germline V gives CDR1 MNHEY, CDR2 SMNVEV (reference sequence). V shed 0 bases, J shed 2 bases, and the junction held 6 bases outside the gene matches. The CDR3 totals 16 residues. In DNA form, the CDR3 reads TGTGCCAGCAGTTTATCGAGAGGGACAGGAGCCTACGAGCAGTACTTC. Encoded protein: CASSLSRGTGAYEQYF.

The chain combines TRBV5-6 with TRBJ2-2, with D tentatively TRBD1 (7 bases). Germline assignment: CDR1 SGHDT and CDR2 YYEEEE. The V end lost 2 bases, the J end lost 5 bases, and 13 bases lay between the germline ends. This CDR3 contains 15 residues. The CDR3 DNA reads as TGTGCCAGCAGCTTTGCGGGACAGAAGACCGGGGAGCTGTTTTTT. Protein sequence: CASSFAGQKTGELFF. Full variable domain (remainder filled in from reference TRBV5-6 and TRBJ2-2): DAGVTQSPTHLIKTRGQQVTLRCSPKSGHDTVSWYQQALGQGPQFIFQYYEEEERQRGNFPDRFSGHQFPNYSSELNVNALLLGDSALYLCASSFAGQKTGELFFGEGSRLTVL.